The rows below give T cell receptor beta chains drawn from one sample of a study of blood T cell repertoires in COVID-19. Clones were sequenced by immunoSEQ multiplex PCR, and TCRdb holds only the in-frame ones, with some missing. This table has about 210,000 clones, about 90% appearing once. The sample comprised peripheral blood. These receptors all come from a man between 18 and 29 years old with active or convalescent COVID-19. CDR3s include the opening cysteine and the closing phenylalanine or tryptophan.

TRBJ1-6,TRBV5-5,CASSLGRGDSPLHF
TRBJ1-6,TRBV5-6,CASSPDSHSPLHF
TRBJ1-2,TRBV7-8,CASSLMIGNYGYTF
TRBJ1-1,TRBV11-2,CASSEGQLNTEAFF
TRBJ2-6,TRBV12-3/TRBV12-4,CATKTTGANVLTF
TRBJ2-1,TRBV3-1/TRBV3-2,CASSQPIPGLVYEQFF
TRBJ1-5,TRBV19,CASSIRQGRLNQPQHF
TRBJ1-4,TRBV11-2,CASSLQGLTGEKLFF
TRBJ1-1,TRBV7-2,CASSLEKGGEAFF
TRBJ1-6,TRBV4-1,CASSQEWRGHYNSPLHF
TRBJ1-6,TRBV7-2,CASSSGDRGGNSPLHF
TRBJ2-2,TRBV3-1/TRBV3-2,CASSQGLAGITGELFF
TRBJ1-1,TRBV2,CASTRGSMNTEAFF
TRBJ2-7,TRBV6-5,CASSLTGFSSEQYF
TRBJ2-5,TRBV7-9,CASSFTSSQETQYF
TRBJ1-2,TRBV19,CASRDRGHYGYTF
TRBJ2-2,TRBV7-2,CASSLDPDRTVTGELFF
TRBJ1-6,TRBV30,CAWSVGTGVSPLHF
TRBJ2-1,TRBV10-1,CASSARQGFNEQFF
TRBJ2-3,TRBV5-1,CASSSGLGGLDTQYF
TRBJ1-2,TRBV15,CATSRSGDHYGYTF
TRBJ1-5,TRBV18,CASSPGGGQFNQPQHF
TRBJ1-2,TRBV30,CAWKGQGNYGYTF
TRBJ2-7,TRBV7-2,CASSLPGLAPYEQYF
TRBJ2-7,TRBV7-2,CASSLRTSYEQYF
TRBJ1-2,TRBV18,CASSPPQGLDGYTF
TRBJ2-1,TRBV7-2,CASSRTHRFGADNEQFF
TRBJ1-6,TRBV19,CASRGQTVTNSPLHF
TRBJ1-4,TRBV3-1/TRBV3-2,CASSRSAGSGLGEKLFF
TRBJ1-4,TRBV4-2,CASSTRTGAHATNEKLFF
TRBJ2-7,TRBV18,CASSPSGGKAFYEQYF
TRBJ1-6,TRBV12-5,CASGRSDSPLHF
TRBJ1-5,TRBV2,CATKQGNNQPQHF
TRBJ2-5,TRBV7-2,CASSPGGETQETQYF
TRBJ1-1,TRBV6-5,CASTPDRDTEAFF
TRBJ1-5,TRBV5-4,CASSPDRANQPQHF
TRBJ2-3,TRBV9,CASSASSGSTDTQYF